Reported below is one T cell receptor (beta chain). Its antigen is undetermined. Sequenced by immunoSEQ multiplex PCR; TCRdb stores in-frame clones only, minus some. The data contain fewer than 250,000 clones, 85% to 95% of them singletons. This record comes from a study of T cell responses to AZD1222 COVID-19 vaccine. Study-wide results and limits: No repertoire was sampled before or during the peak T cell response, only after it. Dominant CD4 TCR responses targeted spike regions 160-218 and 743-854. At study baseline, merely a handful of AZD1222 recipients were seropositive. Mostly white British, mostly female donors; authors suggested clonal diversity may be underestimated.

The specimen comprised peripheral blood, sampled on day 0 of MenACWY control vaccination. The sequence was obtained from an adult in good health.

The CDR3 here is CASSRQGGTEAFF. Here the CDR3 DNA reads TGTGCCAGCAGTCGGCAGGGTGGGACTGAAGCTTTCTTT. The chain couples TRBV25-1 to TRBJ1-1; D is perhaps TRBD1 (5 bases). The V gene's germline CDR1 is MGHDK and CDR2 SYGVNS. The CDR3 contains 13 residues. The V end was cut by 5 bases, the J end by 5 bases, with 12 bases between. The whole variable domain, filled in from reference TRBV25-1 and TRBJ1-1, reads EADIYQTPRYLVIGTGKKITLECSQTMGHDKMYWYQQDPGMELHLIHYSYGVNSTEKGDLSSESTVSRIRTEHFPLTLESARPSHTSQYLCASSRQGGTEAFFGQGTRLTVV.